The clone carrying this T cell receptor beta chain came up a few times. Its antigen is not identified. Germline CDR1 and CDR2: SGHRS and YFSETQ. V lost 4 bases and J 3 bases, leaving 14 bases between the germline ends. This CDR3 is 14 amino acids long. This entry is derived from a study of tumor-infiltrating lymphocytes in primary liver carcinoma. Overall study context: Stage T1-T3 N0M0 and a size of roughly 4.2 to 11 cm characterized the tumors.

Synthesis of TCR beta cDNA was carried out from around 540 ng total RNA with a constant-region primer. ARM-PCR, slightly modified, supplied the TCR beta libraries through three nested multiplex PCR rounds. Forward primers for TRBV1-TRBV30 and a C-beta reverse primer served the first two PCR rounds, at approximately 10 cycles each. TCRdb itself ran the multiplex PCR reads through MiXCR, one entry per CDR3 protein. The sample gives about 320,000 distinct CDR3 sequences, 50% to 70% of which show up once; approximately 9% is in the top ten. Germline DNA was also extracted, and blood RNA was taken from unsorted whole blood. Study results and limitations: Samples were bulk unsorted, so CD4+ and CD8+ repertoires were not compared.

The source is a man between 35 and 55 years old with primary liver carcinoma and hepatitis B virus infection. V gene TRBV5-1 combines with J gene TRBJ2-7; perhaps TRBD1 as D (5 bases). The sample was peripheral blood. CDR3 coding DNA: TGCGCCAGCAGCCGCACTGACAGCCTCTACGAGCAGTACTTC. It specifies CASSRTDSLYEQYF.